Below, 27 T cell receptor beta chains from the same sample are listed, as sequenced in a study of beta chain features in type 1 diabetes. TCRB transcripts that were expressed got sequenced, as all of the isolated RNA had been reverse transcribed. The protocol was immunoSEQ multiplex PCR, while the TCRdb copy is restricted to in-frame clones and leaves out a portion. The table shows approximately 44,000 clones, with approximately 56% occurring only once. The sequencing sample was made of Tregs from blood. All receptors come from a woman between 18 and 29 years old in good health.

Only a few counts were recorded for this clone. V and J are TRBV11-2 and TRBJ2-1; TRBD2 agrees at 9 bases. Trimming at V came to 2 bases and at J to 6 bases, leaving 5 bases not matched to a gene. CDR3 length: 15 amino acids. Germline CDR1 and CDR2: SGHAT and FQNNGV. As DNA, the CDR3 is TGTGCCAGCAGCTTATCGGCGGGAGGGGGCAATGAGCAGTTCTTC. This translates into CASSLSAGGGNEQFF.

The table lists this clone with a few counts. The rearrangement joins TRBV6-6 to TRBJ2-1, with D perhaps matching TRBD2 (7 bases). V shed 6 bases and J shed 5 bases, with 20 bases lying between them. In germline, CDR1 is MNHNY, CDR2 SVGAGI (reference sequence). The CDR3 is made up of 16 amino acids. CDR3 region: CASRTTGAGENNEQFF. CDR3 bases: TGTGCCAGCAGAACGACGGGGGCGGGAGAGAACAATGAGCAGTTCTTC.

The chain joins TRBV18 to TRBJ2-1; 12 bases map to TRBD2. Germline V lookup: CDR1 KGHSH, CDR2 LQKENI. The CDR3 has 18 amino acids. V lost 5 bases, J lost 0 bases, and 8 bases stayed unmatched. This CDR3 is CASSRRLAGESSYNEQFF. The CDR3 nucleotides are TGTGCCAGCTCAAGGCGACTAGCGGGGGAAAGCTCCTACAATGAGCAGTTCTTC. The whole variable domain, filled in from reference TRBV18 and TRBJ2-1, reads NAGVMQNPRHLVRRRGQEARLRCSPMKGHSHVYWYRQLPEEGLKFMVYLQKENIIDESGMPKERFSAEFPKEGPSILRIQQVVRGDSAAYFCASSRRLAGESSYNEQFFGPGTRLTVL.

The genes are TRBV5-6 and TRBJ2-7, with D perhaps TRBD2 (6 bases). There are 15 residues in the CDR3. Germline CDR1 is SGHDT and CDR2 is YYEEEE. The V gene lost 4 bases and the J gene lost 7 bases, with 21 bases spanning the gap. The CDR3 bases are TGTGCCAGCAGCCGAGTGAAACCGGGACTCAGAGAGCAGTACTTC. This codes for CASSRVKPGLREQYF.

This chain uses TRBV5-6 with TRBJ2-2; 7 bases agree with TRBD1. The CDR3 is 17 amino acids. Trimming at V came to 4 bases and at J to 5 bases, leaving 14 bases not matched to a gene. The germline V gene encodes CDR1 SGHDT and CDR2 YYEEEE. The CDR3 DNA reads TGTGCCAGCAGCCTGCCCACGACAGGGCACTTAACCGGGGAGCTGTTTTTT. Its translation is CASSLPTTGHLTGELFF.

The rearrangement uses TRBV28 and TRBJ2-7; 13 bases match TRBD2. Germline values: CDR1 MDHEN, CDR2 SYDVKM. This CDR3 is 20 amino acids long. V shed 5 bases, J shed 6 bases, and the junction held 22 bases outside the gene matches. CDR3 sequence: CASSLPPTVTSGRAFLEQYF. DNA of the CDR3: TGTGCCAGCAGTCTCCCTCCGACAGTTACTAGCGGGAGGGCCTTTCTCGAGCAGTACTTC.

This chain uses TRBV6-1 with TRBJ1-2; D gene uncertain. The ends were cut back, 5 bases at V and 8 bases at J, with 21 bases in the middle. Germline assignment: CDR1 MNHNS and CDR2 SASEGT. The CDR3 contains 15 residues. This chain's CDR3 is CASSRNSKTFSGYTF. In DNA form, the CDR3 reads TGTGCCAGCAGTAGAAACAGCAAAACTTTTTCGGGCTACACCTTC.

This chain's CDR3 is CASSPLAGGSNTGELFF. CDR3 sequence (DNA): TGTGCCAGCTCCCCTCTAGCGGGAGGGTCGAACACCGGGGAGCTGTTTTTT. This rearrangement joins TRBV18 to TRBJ2-2, with TRBD2 matching over 12 bases. CDR1 KGHSH and CDR2 LQKENI come from the germline V gene. The CDR3 runs to 17 residues. V trimming: 6 bases; J trimming: 0 bases; junction bases outside the gene matches: 5.

The CDR3 DNA follows: TGTGCCAGCTACAGGGACCTAGGCACTGAAGCTTTCTTT. Amino acid sequence: CASYRDLGTEAFF. The chain carries TRBV6-1 and TRBJ1-1; possibly TRBD1 for D (6 bases). Germline V lookup: CDR1 MNHNS, CDR2 SASEGT. Trimming left V 8 bases short and J 4 bases short, with 14 bases between. CDR3 size: 13 residues.

The rearrangement links TRBV19 to TRBJ1-5; 8 nucleotides align to TRBD1. With V trimmed by 6 bases and J by 6 bases, 7 bases remained unmatched. CDR1 and CDR2 from the germline V gene are LNHDA and SQIVND (reference sequence). CDR3 size: 14 residues. Written as DNA, the CDR3 is TGTGCCAGTAGCCAAGACAGGGGTGGTCAGCCCCAGCATTTT. It encodes CASSQDRGGQPQHF.

The chain joins TRBV5-1 to TRBJ2-7; 9 bases fit TRBD1. The CDR3 consists of 15 residues. In germline, CDR1 is SGHRS, CDR2 YFSETQ. Trimming took 0 bases from V and 4 from J; bases not matched to a gene: 5. CDR3 region: CASSLAGGQGYEQYF. CDR3 bases: TGCGCCAGCAGCTTGGCCGGGGGACAGGGATACGAGCAGTACTTC.

This clone was counted a few times. The chain couples TRBV27 to TRBJ2-5; possibly TRBD2 for D (6 bases). This CDR3 spans 15 amino acids. Germline loops: CDR1 MNHEY, CDR2 SMNVEV (reference sequence). Trimming took off 2 bases at V and 5 bases at J, with 15 bases between the two ends. CDR3 amino acids: CASSLGNGRVETQYF. The CDR3 DNA reads TGTGCCAGCAGTTTAGGGAACGGGAGAGTGGAGACCCAGTACTTC.

The chain has TRBV14 and TRBJ2-5, with TRBD1 as a possible D gene (7 bases). Trimming removed 4 bases at V and 4 bases at J, with 13 bases between. Germline values: CDR1 SGHDN, CDR2 FVKESK. The CDR3 contains 14 residues. The chain's CDR3 is CASSRRGAGETQYF. Written as DNA, the CDR3 is TGTGCCAGCAGCCGCAGGGGGGCCGGAGAGACCCAGTACTTC.

This clone was seen a handful of times. The chain is built from TRBV19 and TRBJ1-3; D is undetermined. V lost 3 bases, J lost 3 bases, and 12 bases lay in between. Per the germline V gene, CDR1 is LNHDA and CDR2 is SQIVND (reference sequence). This CDR3 spans 15 amino acids. DNA for the CDR3: TGTGCCAGTAGTATCGGCCGAGGGATTGGAAACACCATATATTTT. It specifies CASSIGRGIGNTIYF.

The chain links TRBV14 to TRBJ2-6, with TRBD2 as a possible D gene (6 bases). V dropped 2 bases and J dropped 0 bases, with 11 bases sitting between them. Germline values: CDR1 SGHDN, CDR2 FVKESK. The CDR3 consists of 17 residues. CDR3 bases: TGTGCCAGCAGCCAACCGGGACTGCTCTCTGGGGCCAACGTCCTGACTTTC. Translating it yields CASSQPGLLSGANVLTF.

The chain recombines TRBV28 with TRBJ1-5; a possible D gene is TRBD1 (5 bases). The CDR3 totals 19 residues. V was shortened by 10 bases and J by 0 bases, with 28 bases between the two germline ends. The V gene's germline CDR1 is MDHEN and CDR2 SYDVKM. CDR3 loop: CATRSLGRGTVYSNQPQHF. Here the CDR3 DNA reads TGTGCCACCAGATCCCTCGGAAGGGGTACGGTTTATAGCAATCAGCCCCAGCATTTT.

This rearrangement joins TRBV30 to TRBJ2-7; TRBD2 agrees at 7 bases. CDR1 and CDR2 (germline): GTSNPN, SVGIG (reference sequence). The CDR3 covers 12 residues. This CDR3 reads CAWGGSTYEQYF. The CDR3 coding sequence is TGTGCTTGGGGCGGGAGTACCTACGAGCAGTACTTC.

J is TRBJ1-3 and V is TRBV6-5; weak D call: TRBD1 (6 bases). The CDR3 loop spans 15 amino acids. The V and J ends lost 6 bases and 0 bases respectively, with 12 bases between them. Per the germline V gene, CDR1 is MNHEY and CDR2 is SVGAGI. The CDR3 protein is CASSAQGYSGNTIYF. The CDR3 DNA reads as TGTGCCAGCAGCGCCCAGGGGTACTCTGGAAACACCATATATTTT.

The genes are TRBV6-4 and TRBJ2-4; weak D call: TRBD1 (6 bases). The CDR3 contains 14 residues. V was clipped by 2 bases and J by 2 bases, with 7 bases between them. Germline CDR1 reads MRHNA; CDR2 reads SNTAGT. The CDR3 DNA follows: TGTGCCAGCAGTGACCAGGGGACCAAAAACATTCAGTACTTC. Translated: CASSDQGTKNIQYF.

The J gene is TRBJ2-5, the V gene TRBV18; maybe TRBD2 (6 bases). The CDR3 extends over 13 amino acids. V was clipped by 6 bases and J by 5 bases, with 13 bases between them. CDR1 is KGHSH, CDR2 LQKENI, per germline. In nucleotides, the CDR3 is TGTGCCAGCTCCCGGGATGGGAGGGAGACCCAGTACTTC. Encoded protein: CASSRDGRETQYF.

As concerns this clone: Its ends do not fully match the called genes, so a read error is possible. The J gene is TRBJ2-2, the V gene TRBV7-7, with D perhaps matching TRBD1 (5 bases). Germline lookup yields CDR1 SSHAT and CDR2 FNYEAQ (reference sequence). The CDR3 is 14 amino acids. This chain's CDR3 is CASSPGQNTGELFF. The CDR3 bases are TGTGCTAGCAGCCCCGGACAGAACACCGGGGAGCTGTTTTTT.

This clone rates as large. V gene TRBV18 combines with J gene TRBJ2-4; 7 nucleotides line up with TRBD1. After removal of 4 bases from V and 7 bases from J, the junction contained 7 bases not matched to a gene. The CDR3 has 14 amino acids. Germline lookup yields CDR1 KGHSH and CDR2 LQKENI. The CDR3 protein is CASSLGTALNIQYF. CDR3 sequence (DNA): TGTGCCAGCTCACTGGGGACAGCCTTGAACATTCAGTACTTC.

The genes are TRBV20-1 and TRBJ2-1; maybe TRBD2 (5 bases). Germline CDR1 is DFQATT and CDR2 is SNEGSKA (reference sequence). Trimming removed 5 bases at V and 12 bases at J, with 14 bases between. The CDR3 runs to 11 residues. The CDR3 region has the DNA TGCAGTGCTGAGTCGCGGGCTGGGCAGTTCTTC. Translating gives CSAESRAGQFF.

The chain recombines TRBV7-9 with TRBJ1-1; maybe TRBD1 (6 bases). Germline CDR1 SEHNR, CDR2 FQNEAQ (reference sequence). CDR3 length: 17 residues. V lost 4 bases and J lost 5, with 23 bases in between. The CDR3 spells CASSSSTGPLGGTEAFF. In DNA, the CDR3 is TGTGCCAGCAGCTCATCGACAGGACCACTCGGGGGGACTGAAGCTTTCTTT.

The chain combines TRBV2 with TRBJ1-1; no definite D call. Germline values: CDR1 SNHLY, CDR2 FYNNEI. The CDR3 covers 13 residues. Trimming took 7 bases from V and 2 from J, leaving 11 bases between them. The CDR3 protein is CASNIQSNTEAFF. The CDR3 bases are TGTGCCAGCAACATACAGTCAAACACTGAAGCTTTCTTT.

This clone was seen more than once but under ten times. V usage is TRBV5-4 and J usage is TRBJ1-1; no definite D call. The CDR3 length is 13 residues. V lost 4 bases, J lost 11 bases, and 18 bases lay in between. Germline V gene sequence: CDR1 SGHNT, CDR2 YYREEE (reference sequence). CDR3 coding DNA: TGTGCCAGCAGCGTGGACTCTCTGAGTTTCGCTTTCTTT. It translates to CASSVDSLSFAFF.

The rearrangement joins TRBV5-6 to TRBJ2-1, with 9 bases matching TRBD2. The V gene end was trimmed by 0 bases and the J gene end by 7 bases; junction bases not matched to a gene: 8. The CDR3 consists of 16 residues. Germline lookup yields CDR1 SGHDT and CDR2 YYEEEE. As DNA, the CDR3 is TGTGCCAGCAGCTTGGTTAGCGGGAGAACTCTAAATGAGCAGTTCTTC. Its protein is CASSLVSGRTLNEQFF.